This is a list of T cell receptor beta chains from one sample in a study of blood T cell repertoires in COVID-19. Profiling relied on immunoSEQ multiplex PCR, and the TCRdb table lists in-frame clones only, not all of them. The repertoire holds approximately 190,000 clones, with about 88% as singletons. Sequencing input: peripheral blood. The receptors stem from a man aged 65 to 85 with active or convalescent COVID-19. The CDR3 runs from the conserved cysteine through the conserved F or W. Each record gives: D gene, J gene, clone size, V gene, CDR3 DNA, CDR3 protein. D genes are given only for firm matches. The size entry is marked missing in some rows and otherwise reads once, few, many or a size class.

D: -
J: TRBJ2-6
size: -
V: TRBV7-2
DNA: TGTGCCAGCAGACCAGTGGCACACTCTGGGGCCAACGTCCTGACTTTC
CDR3: CASRPVAHSGANVLTF

D: -
J: TRBJ2-2
size: -
V: TRBV5-1
DNA: TGCGCCAGCAGCTTAGAGGTCGGGGAGCTGTTTTTT
CDR3: CASSLEVGELFF

D: TRBD2
J: TRBJ2-3
size: -
V: TRBV30
DNA: TGTGCCTGGAGTGTCGGTAGCGGGACAGATACGCAGTATTTT
CDR3: CAWSVGSGTDTQYF

D: -
J: TRBJ2-2
size: -
V: TRBV7-2
DNA: TGTGCCAGCAGCTTAGGACGACAGTCGACCGGGGAGCTGTTTTTT
CDR3: CASSLGRQSTGELFF

D: -
J: TRBJ1-1
size: -
V: TRBV18
DNA: TGTGCCAGCTCCCCGGCAGGGAACACTGAAGCTTTCTTT
CDR3: CASSPAGNTEAFF

D: -
J: TRBJ1-1
size: -
V: TRBV30
DNA: TGTGCCTGGAGTGGGTGGGATGAGGGGGCTGAAGCTTTCTTT
CDR3: CAWSGWDEGAEAFF

D: -
J: TRBJ1-2
size: -
V: TRBV5-4
DNA: TGTGCCAGCAGCCAGGACCTAGGTAGCGTTCATGCGTATGGCTACACCTTC
CDR3: CASSQDLGSVHAYGYTF

D: -
J: TRBJ2-4
size: once
V: TRBV28
DNA: TGTGCCAGCAGTTCCCCACTTGAGGGCGGAAAAAACATTCAGTACTTC
CDR3: CASSSPLEGGKNIQYF

D: TRBD1
J: TRBJ2-7
size: medium-sized
V: TRBV4-1
DNA: TGCGCCAGCAGCCAAGTATCCCCCCCAGGGGGCTACGAGCAGTACTTC
CDR3: CASSQVSPPGGYEQYF

D: TRBD1
J: TRBJ1-5
size: -
V: TRBV4-1
DNA: TGCGCCAGCAGCCAAGATACAGGGGTCTCCCAGCATTTT
CDR3: CASSQDTGVSQHF

D: -
J: TRBJ1-2
size: -
V: TRBV6-5
DNA: TGTGCCAGCAGTTTACAGGGACGGAGCTATGGCTACACCTTC
CDR3: CASSLQGRSYGYTF

D: TRBD1
J: TRBJ1-2
size: few
V: TRBV29-1
DNA: TGCAGCGTTGAGCGTACAGGGGGCTATGGCTACACCTTC
CDR3: CSVERTGGYGYTF

D: -
J: TRBJ2-7
size: once
V: TRBV6-2/TRBV6-3
DNA: TGTGCCAGCAGTTACCCTTCTTGGCGGACCTACGAGCAGTACTTC
CDR3: CASSYPSWRTYEQYF

D: TRBD2
J: TRBJ2-3
size: -
V: TRBV29-1
DNA: TGCAGCGTCCCTGGGGTAGCGGGGGTTAGCACAGATACGCAGTATTTT
CDR3: CSVPGVAGVSTDTQYF

D: TRBD2
J: TRBJ2-7
size: -
V: TRBV7-9
DNA: TGTGCCAGCAGCTTACCCTGGGGAGGGAGGGACGAGCAGTACTTC
CDR3: CASSLPWGGRDEQYF

D: TRBD1
J: TRBJ2-2
size: -
V: TRBV29-1
DNA: TGCAGCGTTGACTCAGGACAGGGGAACACCGGGGAGCTGTTTTTT
CDR3: CSVDSGQGNTGELFF

D: -
J: TRBJ1-2
size: -
V: TRBV6-5
DNA: TGTGCCAGCAGGGAGACTGGTGCAGTCTATGGCTACACCTTC
CDR3: CASRETGAVYGYTF

D: -
J: TRBJ1-1
size: -
V: TRBV7-9
DNA: TGTGCCAGCAGCCTCCCTATTTACCCTAACACTGAAGCTTTCTTT
CDR3: CASSLPIYPNTEAFF

D: -
J: TRBJ1-3
size: -
V: TRBV2
DNA: TGTGCCAGCTCAGGGGCGAGAAACACCATATATTTT
CDR3: CASSGARNTIYF

D: -
J: TRBJ2-5
size: -
V: TRBV6-5
DNA: TGTGCCAGCAGAGTTATGACAGGCTACCAAGAGACCCAGTACTTC
CDR3: CASRVMTGYQETQYF

D: TRBD1
J: TRBJ1-2
size: -
V: TRBV6-5
DNA: TGTGCCAGCAGGCCGCCGGGACAGGGGACCTATGGCTACACCTTC
CDR3: CASRPPGQGTYGYTF

D: TRBD1
J: TRBJ1-6
size: -
V: TRBV6-5
DNA: TGTGCCAGCAGTATCCGGGACAGACATTCACCCCTCCACTTT
CDR3: CASSIRDRHSPLHF

D: -
J: TRBJ1-5
size: -
V: TRBV10-3
DNA: TGTGCCATCAGTGAAGGGGTAGAGAGCAATCAGCCCCAGCATTTT
CDR3: CAISEGVESNQPQHF

D: -
J: TRBJ2-5
size: -
V: TRBV5-1
DNA: TGCGCCAGCCGGGAACCAGAAGAGACCCAGTACTTC
CDR3: CASREPEETQYF

D: -
J: TRBJ2-3
size: -
V: TRBV5-4
DNA: TGTGCCAGCAGCCGAGCAGGGGTTATGGATACGCAGTATTTT
CDR3: CASSRAGVMDTQYF

D: -
J: TRBJ1-1
size: -
V: TRBV21-1
DNA: TGTGCCAGCAGCTCCCTCCGGTCCGGGACTGCCGGACGATGTATGAACACTGAAGCTTTCTTT
CDR3: CASSSLRSGTAGRCMNTEAFF

D: TRBD2
J: TRBJ2-1
size: -
V: TRBV9
DNA: TGTGCCAGCAGCGTAGGACTAGCGGGAGGAGGGGAGCAGTTCTTC
CDR3: CASSVGLAGGGEQFF

D: -
J: TRBJ2-6
size: -
V: TRBV27
DNA: TGTGCCAGCAGTTTCCACAGGGCCCTCTCTGGGGCCAACGTCCTGACTTTC
CDR3: CASSFHRALSGANVLTF

D: -
J: TRBJ2-1
size: -
V: TRBV7-6
DNA: TGTGCCAGCAGCTTTCTGGTAGGATTAGCGGCATACAATGAGCAGTTCTTC
CDR3: CASSFLVGLAAYNEQFF

D: TRBD2
J: TRBJ2-5
size: -
V: TRBV18
DNA: TGTGCCAGCTCACCTGCCGGGGAGGGCCCCCCAACCCAGTACTTC
CDR3: CASSPAGEGPPTQYF

D: TRBD1
J: TRBJ2-7
size: -
V: TRBV4-3
DNA: TGCGCCAGCAGCCTTGAGACAGGGTTTGTGAGCGAGCAGTACTTC
CDR3: CASSLETGFVSEQYF

D: -
J: TRBJ2-7
size: -
V: TRBV11-2
DNA: TGTGCCAGCAGCTTAAGGGGAGGCCCCCCCTACGAGCAGTACTTC
CDR3: CASSLRGGPPYEQYF

D: -
J: TRBJ1-2
size: -
V: TRBV6-2/TRBV6-3
DNA: TGTGCCAGCAGTATCGTTACAGGGTCCGGCTACACCTTC
CDR3: CASSIVTGSGYTF

D: -
J: TRBJ1-5
size: -
V: TRBV20-1
DNA: TGCAGTGCTAGTCCGGGGGGCAATCAGCCCCAGCATTTT
CDR3: CSASPGGNQPQHF

D: -
J: TRBJ2-3
size: -
V: TRBV20-1
DNA: TGCAGTGCTATTGACACTCGTACAGATACGCAGTATTTT
CDR3: CSAIDTRTDTQYF

D: -
J: TRBJ2-7
size: -
V: TRBV18
DNA: TGTGCCAGCTCACCTCAGACAGGATCGTACGAGCAGTACTTC
CDR3: CASSPQTGSYEQYF

D: TRBD2
J: TRBJ2-7
size: -
V: TRBV7-2
DNA: TGTGCCAGCAGTCCGTGGGAGGGCGGCGAGCAGTACTTC
CDR3: CASSPWEGGEQYF

D: -
J: TRBJ1-5
size: -
V: TRBV24-1
DNA: TGTGCCACCAGTGGGACAGACCAACGCAATCAGCCCCAGCATTTT
CDR3: CATSGTDQRNQPQHF

D: TRBD2
J: TRBJ2-2
size: -
V: TRBV7-9
DNA: TGTGCCAGCAGCTTAAGAGGAGGCGAACTAGCGGGTGAGGCCGGGGAGCTGTTTTTT
CDR3: CASSLRGGELAGEAGELFF

D: TRBD1
J: TRBJ2-3
size: -
V: TRBV6-1
DNA: TGTGCCAGCAGTGGACAGGGGCCCTCCCAGACAGATACGCAGTATTTT
CDR3: CASSGQGPSQTDTQYF

D: TRBD1
J: TRBJ1-1
size: few
V: TRBV11-2
DNA: TGTGCCAGCAGCTCCCTCAAGAGGGGGCCAGTGAACACTGAAGCTTTCTTT
CDR3: CASSSLKRGPVNTEAFF